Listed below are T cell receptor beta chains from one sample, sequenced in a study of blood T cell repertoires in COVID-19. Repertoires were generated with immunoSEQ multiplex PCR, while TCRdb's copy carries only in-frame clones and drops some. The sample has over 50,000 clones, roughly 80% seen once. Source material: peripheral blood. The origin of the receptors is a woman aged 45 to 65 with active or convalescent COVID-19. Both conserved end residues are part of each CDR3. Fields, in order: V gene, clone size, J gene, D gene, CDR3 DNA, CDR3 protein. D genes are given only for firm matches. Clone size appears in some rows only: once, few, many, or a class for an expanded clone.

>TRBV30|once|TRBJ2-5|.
TGTGCCTGGAGTCGTCTAGCGTCCCAAGAGACCCAGTACTTC
CAWSRLASQETQYF
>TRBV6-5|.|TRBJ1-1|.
TGTGCCAGCAGCCTGTTTGAAGGGGGCACTGAAGCTTTCTTT
CASSLFEGGTEAFF
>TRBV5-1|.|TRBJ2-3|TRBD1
TGCGCCAGCAGCTTGGTTACAGGGGGCACAGATACGCAGTATTTT
CASSLVTGGTDTQYF
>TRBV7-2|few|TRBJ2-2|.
TGTGCCAGCAGCTTTGCGGGACCCAACACCGGGGAGCTGTTTTTT
CASSFAGPNTGELFF
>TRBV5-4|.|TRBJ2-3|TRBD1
TGTGCCAGCAGCCGGCGGGTAGGGGGCGACCCTAGCACAGATACGCAGTATTTT
CASSRRVGGDPSTDTQYF
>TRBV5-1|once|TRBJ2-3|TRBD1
TGCGCCAGCAGCCCGGTCACAGGGGCAGATACGCAGTATTTT
CASSPVTGADTQYF
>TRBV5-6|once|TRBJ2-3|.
TGTGCCAGCAGCTTGCGTGCCGGGAAGGCAGATACGCAGTATTTT
CASSLRAGKADTQYF
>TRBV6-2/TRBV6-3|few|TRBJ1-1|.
TGTGCCAGCAGTTTTATGGCAGGGAATGCGAACACTGAAGCTTTCTTT
CASSFMAGNANTEAFF
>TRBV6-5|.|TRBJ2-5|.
TGTGCCAGCAGTTACTCCCTGACTAGTACGGAGACCCAGTACTTC
CASSYSLTSTETQYF
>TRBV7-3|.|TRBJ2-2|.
TGTGCCAGCAGCCCCATCGGACTATCTACCGGGGAGCTGTTTTTT
CASSPIGLSTGELFF
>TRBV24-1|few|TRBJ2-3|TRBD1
TGTGCCACCAGTGATTTCCCGACAGGGCAGTCCACAGATACGCAGTATTTT
CATSDFPTGQSTDTQYF
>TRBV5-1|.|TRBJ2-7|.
TGCGCCAGCAGCTCAGGGGTAGCTTTAACCTACGAGCAGTACTTC
CASSSGVALTYEQYF
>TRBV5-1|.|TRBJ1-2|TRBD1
TGCGCCAGCAGCACCGGACAGGGAGGCTACACCTTC
CASSTGQGGYTF
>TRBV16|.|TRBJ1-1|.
TGTGCCAGCAGCCAATCGGGGGGGGTTTCGGGTCTCGCTGAAGCTTTCTTT
CASSQSGGVSGLAEAFF
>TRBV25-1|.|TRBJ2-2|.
TGTGCCAGCAGTGGGACAGTCGCGAACACCGGGGAGCTGTTTTTT
CASSGTVANTGELFF
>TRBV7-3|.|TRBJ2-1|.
TGTGCCAGCAGCTTATCGCGGGCGAGCTCCTACAATGAGCAGTTCTTC
CASSLSRASSYNEQFF
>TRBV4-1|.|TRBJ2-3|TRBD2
TGCGCCAGCAGCCAAGACGGGCTAGCGGGACTCACAGATACGCAGTATTTT
CASSQDGLAGLTDTQYF
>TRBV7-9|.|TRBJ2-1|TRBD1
TGTGCCAGCAGCTTCACTCCAAGACAGGGACGCCCTTACAATGAGCAGTTCTTC
CASSFTPRQGRPYNEQFF
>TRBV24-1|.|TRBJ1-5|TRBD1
TGTGCCACCAGTGATCCCCCTCCAGGGGGTAAGAATCAGCCCCAGCATTTT
CATSDPPPGGKNQPQHF
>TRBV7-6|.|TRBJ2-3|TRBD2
TGTGCCAGCAGCCCGTACCCTAGCGGGCGGGCAGATACGCAGTATTTT
CASSPYPSGRADTQYF
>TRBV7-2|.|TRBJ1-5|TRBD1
TGTGCCAGCAGCATCAGGGGGAATCAGCCCCAGCATTTT
CASSIRGNQPQHF